This T cell receptor beta chain was identified during a study of graft-versus-host responses after intestinal transplantation. Study details: Uniformly, recipients were administered anti-thymocyte globulin induction with subsequent tacrolimus and steroids for two to three years.

Study-wide points: Among recipient marrow samples, GvH clones were found; some appeared first in ileum or blood.

TCRdb's table, derived via immunoSEQ multiplex PCR, lists solely in-frame clones and lacks some. The data hold about 88,000 clones, with approximately 87% observed a single time. This clone occurred a few times. Its antigen is still unknown. Trimming took off 0 bases at V and 13 bases at J, with 14 bases between the two ends. There are 14 residues in the CDR3. Per the germline V gene, CDR1 is SGHRS and CDR2 is YFSETQ. The chain has TRBV5-1 and TRBJ1-6; D not resolved. The sequence came from a human donor who received an intestinal transplant. The sample in question was unstimulated CD4+ T cells sorted from spleen or lymph node cells, obtained before intestinal transplant. CDR3 in amino acids: CASSLGYNPIPLHF. CDR3 in DNA: TGCGCCAGCAGCTTGGGCTATAACCCCATTCCCCTCCACTTT.